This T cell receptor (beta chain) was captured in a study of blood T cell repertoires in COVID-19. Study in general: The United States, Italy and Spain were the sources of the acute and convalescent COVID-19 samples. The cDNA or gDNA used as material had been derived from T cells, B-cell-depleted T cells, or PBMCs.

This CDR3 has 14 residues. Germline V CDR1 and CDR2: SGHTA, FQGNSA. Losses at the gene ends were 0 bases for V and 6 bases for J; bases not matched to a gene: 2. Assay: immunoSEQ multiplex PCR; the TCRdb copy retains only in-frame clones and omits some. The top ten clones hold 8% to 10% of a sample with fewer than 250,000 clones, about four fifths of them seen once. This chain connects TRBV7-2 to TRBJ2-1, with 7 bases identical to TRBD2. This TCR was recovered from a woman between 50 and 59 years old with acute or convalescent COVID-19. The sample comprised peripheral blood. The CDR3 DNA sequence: TGTGCCAGCAGCTTAGCGGGAGGGCTCAATGAGCAGTTCTTC. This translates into CASSLAGGLNEQFF.